Presented here are 2 T cell receptor beta chains from one specimen sequenced in a study of beta chain features in type 1 diabetes. Isolated RNA was reverse transcribed in full, so expressed TCRB transcripts were sequenced. Some clones are missing from TCRdb's copy, which holds only in-frame ones; the method was immunoSEQ multiplex PCR. The data hold under 500,000 clones, with 30% observed a single time. Material: naive CD4+ T cells from blood. Receptors were obtained from a young man in good health.

This clone was seen only a few times. The rearrangement links TRBV18 to TRBJ2-5, with D hard to call. The CDR3 sequence is 13 residues long. Trimming shortened V by 1 base and J by 4 bases, and 7 bases separated the two germline ends. The germline V gene encodes CDR1 KGHSH and CDR2 LQKENI. CDR3 loop: CASSPQGSETQYF. CDR3 DNA: TGTGCCAGCTCACCACAGGGATCAGAGACCCAGTACTTC. Filled out from reference TRBV18 and TRBJ2-5, the complete variable domain reads NAGVMQNPRHLVRRRGQEARLRCSPMKGHSHVYWYRQLPEEGLKFMVYLQKENIIDESGMPKERFSAEFPKEGPSILRIQQVVRGDSAAYFCASSPQGSETQYFGPGTRLLVL.

The chain carries TRBV5-4 and TRBJ2-3; D not certain. The CDR3 spans 12 residues. Germline V gives CDR1 SGHNT, CDR2 YYREEE (reference sequence). Trimming cost V 0 bases and J 6 bases, with 5 bases left between them. CDR3 in DNA: TGTGCCAGCAGCTTGGCCTCTGATACGCAGTATTTT. It encodes CASSLASDTQYF.